A single sample is the source of the 23 T cell receptor beta chains below, sequenced in a study of TIL therapy for anti-PD-1-resistant metastatic lung cancer. Specified time point: pre-treatment sample, taken before nivolumab and TIL therapy. Tumor tissue came from excised metastases, mostly pleural nodules or supraclavicular lymph nodes. The libraries were made with immunoSEQ v3. Repertoires were generated with immunoSEQ multiplex PCR, while TCRdb's copy carries only in-frame clones and drops some. The sample consists of approximately 87,000 clones, 55% to 75% of them appearing once. The material sequenced was tumor tissue, taken at baseline. Receptor source: a person between 30 and 79 years old with non-small cell lung cancer.

CDR3 loop: CASSRSGSFQETQYF. The DNA for the CDR3 is TGCGCCAGCAGCCGTTCCGGGAGCTTTCAAGAGACCCAGTACTTC. The rearrangement joins TRBV5-1 to TRBJ2-5; D may be TRBD2 (6 bases). Germline-derived CDR1 and CDR2 are SGHRS and YFSETQ. This CDR3 has 15 amino acids. V lost 4 bases and J 2 bases, leaving 15 bases between the germline ends.

V usage is TRBV5-4 and J usage is TRBJ2-2, with D uncertain. CDR3 length: 13 residues. V was trimmed by 5 bases and J by 6 bases, leaving 11 bases between them. Germline CDR1 and CDR2: SGHNT and YYREEE (reference sequence). CDR3 nucleotides: TGTGCCAGCAGAACAGACATGCCCGGGGAGCTGTTTTTT. Translated: CASRTDMPGELFF.

In its sample, this clone was seen many times. V is TRBV10-1 and J is TRBJ2-1; D may be TRBD2 (5 bases). V was cut by 2 bases and J by 0 bases, with 8 bases left in between. This CDR3 is built from 15 residues. In germline, CDR1 is WNHNN, CDR2 SYGVQD (reference sequence). In DNA, the CDR3 is TGCGCCAGCAGTGAGAGAGGGAGCTCCTACAATGAGCAGTTCTTC. Residues: CASSERGSSYNEQFF.

The V gene is TRBV3-1 (or the pseudogene TRBV3-2), the J gene TRBJ2-3, with TRBD1 identical over 9 bases. The CDR3 has 17 amino acids. Germline CDR1 is LGHDT and CDR2 is YNNKEL (reference sequence). Trimming removed 2 bases from V and 1 base from J; junction bases left unmatched: 7. CDR3 residues: CASSQLLRTGGTDTQYF. The DNA for the CDR3 is TGTGCCAGCAGCCAACTCCTCAGGACAGGGGGCACAGATACGCAGTATTTT.

The DNA of the CDR3 is TGTGCCGGTGGGCGGGGACCGAACACTGAAGCTTTCTTT. It codes for CAGGRGPNTEAFF. This chain connects TRBV11-2 to TRBJ1-1; possibly TRBD1 for D (5 bases). Germline V gene lookup returns CDR1 SGHAT and CDR2 FQNNGV. The V and J ends lost 11 bases and 1 base respectively, with 14 bases between them. This CDR3 spans 13 amino acids. The full variable domain, completed using reference TRBV11-2 and TRBJ1-1, is EAGVAQSPRYKIIEKRQSVAFWCNPISGHATLYWYQQILGQGPKLLIQFQNNGVVDDSQLPKDRFSAERLKGVDSTLKIQPAKLEDSAVYLCAGGRGPNTEAFFGQGTRLTVV.

V and J are TRBV2 and TRBJ2-7; TRBD1 matches at 8 bases. CDR3 length: 15 residues. From germline, CDR1 is SNHLY and CDR2 FYNNEI. V lost 4 bases and J lost 2; bases outside the gene matches: 7. The DNA for the CDR3 is TGTGCCAGCAGTGGTTACGGGACAGGTGCCTACGAGCAGTACTTC. Residues: CASSGYGTGAYEQYF.

V gene TRBV2 combines with J gene TRBJ1-2; D uncertain. This CDR3 is built from 14 residues. CDR1 SNHLY and CDR2 FYNNEI come from the germline V gene. V lost 7 bases to trimming and J lost 4 bases, with 16 bases between them. DNA of the CDR3: TGTGCCAGCATGGAGGGTGAAAGTCGCTATGGCTACACCTTC. Translated, it gives CASMEGESRYGYTF.

V and J are TRBV27 and TRBJ2-3; D gene ambiguous. The CDR3 is made up of 14 amino acids. CDR1 is MNHEY and CDR2 is SMNVEV in the germline V gene (reference sequence). V lost 5 bases to trimming and J lost 2 bases, with 11 bases between them. DNA of the CDR3: TGTGCCAGCAGTGAAGGCTACTACACAGATACGCAGTATTTT. This encodes CASSEGYYTDTQYF.

V gene TRBV3-1 (or the pseudogene TRBV3-2) combines with J gene TRBJ2-3, with D uncertain. The CDR3 length is 14 residues. V gave up 1 base and J gave up 7 bases, with 12 bases separating them. Germline CDR1 and CDR2: LGHDT and YNNKEL (reference sequence). CDR3 in DNA: TGTGCCAGCAGCCAAGCAGCTAACTTCTATACGCAGTATTTT. The encoded protein is CASSQAANFYTQYF.

V is TRBV9 and J is TRBJ2-7; 9 bases are a match to TRBD1. The CDR3 has 16 residues. J lost 0 bases, V lost 0 bases, and 4 bases had no gene match. Germline values: CDR1 SGDLS, CDR2 YYNGEE. The CDR3 bases are TGTGCCAGCAGCGTAGCGGGGACAGGGCCCTCCTACGAGCAGTACTTC. Protein: CASSVAGTGPSYEQYF.

This clone was seen more than once but under ten times. The chain employs TRBV19 and TRBJ1-5, with 9 bases identical to TRBD1. This CDR3 region has 18 residues. CDR1 is LNHDA and CDR2 is SQIVND in the germline V gene (reference sequence). The J segment lost 2 bases and the V segment lost 4 bases, leaving 12 bases of the junction unmatched. This CDR3 reads CASSKASGTGTRNQPQHF. CDR3 sequence (DNA): TGTGCCAGTAGTAAAGCCTCCGGGACAGGGACGCGCAATCAGCCCCAGCATTTT. Full variable domain (rest looked up from reference TRBV19 and TRBJ1-5): DGGITQSPKYLFRKEGQNVTLSCEQNLNHDAMYWYRQDPGQGLRLIYYSQIVNDFQKGDIAEGYSVSREKKESFPLTVTSAQKNPTAFYLCASSKASGTGTRNQPQHFGDGTRLSIL.

The chain carries TRBV3-1 (or the pseudogene TRBV3-2) and TRBJ2-3, with TRBD2 identical over 15 bases. Per the germline V gene, CDR1 is LGHDT and CDR2 is YNNKEL (reference sequence). Trimming took 2 bases from V and 5 from J; bases not matched to a gene: 5. The CDR3 length is 17 residues. The CDR3 nucleotides read TGTGCCAGCAGCCAACGCCTGGGACTAGCGGGAGGAGATACGCAGTATTTT. It encodes CASSQRLGLAGGDTQYF.

By share, this clone ranks as medium-sized. The chain is built from TRBV7-2 and TRBJ1-2, with a tentative D call TRBD1 (5 bases). Germline values: CDR1 SGHTA, CDR2 FQGNSA. The V and J ends lost 4 bases and 14 bases respectively, with 23 bases between them. The CDR3 spans 14 residues. The CDR3: CASSSMAGRLGGTF. The CDR3 coding sequence is TGTGCCAGCAGCTCCATGGCCGGGCGTCTTGGGGGGACCTTC.

The DNA of the CDR3 is TGCGCCAGCAGACCTCAACAGGGAAACTATGGCTACACCTTC. It codes for CASRPQQGNYGYTF. The genes are TRBV5-1 and TRBJ1-2, with a possible D match to TRBD1 (6 bases). Germline lookup yields CDR1 SGHRS and CDR2 YFSETQ. Between the trimmed V and J ends, which lost 5 bases and 2 bases, there was a span of 13 bases. This CDR3 is 14 amino acids long.

This clone was detected once. This sequence joins TRBV2 and TRBJ2-6; 8 bases are shared with TRBD2. The length of the CDR3 is 18 residues. The germline gives CDR1 SNHLY, CDR2 FYNNEI. With V trimmed by 8 bases and J by 4 bases, 16 bases remained unmatched. The chain's CDR3 is CASSKLGRGGSGANVLTF. The DNA of the CDR3 is TGTGCCAGCTCTAAGTTGGGACGGGGGGGCTCCGGGGCCAACGTCCTGACTTTC.

The CDR3 loop is CASSQAMDATNEKLFF. CDR3 DNA sequence: TGTGCCAGCAGCCAGGCCATGGATGCAACTAATGAAAAACTGTTTTTT. The rearrangement uses TRBV4-2 and TRBJ1-4, with D unclear. CDR3 length: 16 amino acids. Trimming took off 3 bases at V and 0 bases at J, with 11 bases between the two ends. Germline CDR1 and CDR2: LGHNA and YNFKEQ.

This clone showed up just a few times. The J gene is TRBJ2-4, the V gene TRBV28; the D gene could be TRBD1 or TRBD2 (5 bases each). V was shortened by 6 bases and J by 6 bases, with 15 bases between the two germline ends. This CDR3 region has 14 residues. CDR1 is MDHEN and CDR2 is SYDVKM in the germline V gene. The CDR3 nucleotides read TGTGCCAGCAGCATATGGGGGAAGATAAACATTCAGTACTTC. This sequence encodes CASSIWGKINIQYF.

In the case of this clone: Other DNA variants within this sample encode the same CDR3. The J gene is TRBJ1-2, the V gene TRBV25-1, with TRBD1 matching over 7 bases. Germline lookup yields CDR1 MGHDK and CDR2 SYGVNS. The length of the CDR3 is 18 residues. V lost 0 bases, J lost 5 bases, and 15 bases stayed unmatched. The CDR3 region has the DNA TGTGCCAGCAGTGAATACCTTGGACGGGACAGCCAACTTTATGGCTACACCTTC. This gives the protein CASSEYLGRDSQLYGYTF.

J is TRBJ2-3 and V is TRBV5-8; 8 bases agree with TRBD2. CDR1 and CDR2 (germline): SGHTS, YDEGEE. The CDR3 covers 12 residues. With V trimmed by 2 bases and J by 14 bases, 7 bases remained unmatched. Written as DNA, the CDR3 is TGTGCCAGCAGCTTAGAAGCGGGAGTGGGGTATTTT. Protein product: CASSLEAGVGYF.

The V call is TRBV28, the J call TRBJ2-3, with TRBD2 as a possible D gene (5 bases). V dropped 4 bases and J dropped 7 bases, with 21 bases sitting between them. The CDR3 has 16 amino acids. Germline-derived CDR1 and CDR2 are MDHEN and SYDVKM. The CDR3 region has the DNA TGTGCCAGCAGTTCCTTTGGCCAAAGAGGGAGTTATACGCAGTATTTT. Protein sequence: CASSSFGQRGSYTQYF.

The chain has TRBV3-1 (or the pseudogene TRBV3-2) and TRBJ2-7, with 12 bases fitting TRBD1. The CDR3 contains 16 residues. Germline V gene lookup returns CDR1 LGHDT and CDR2 YNNKEL (reference sequence). V shed 5 bases, J shed 5 bases, and the junction held 10 bases outside the gene matches. This chain's CDR3 is CASSFIPGQGAHEQYF. CDR3 coding DNA: TGTGCCAGCAGCTTCATCCCGGGACAGGGGGCCCACGAGCAGTACTTC.

The chain is built from TRBV19 and TRBJ1-5; no clear D gene. CDR3 length: 14 residues. V lost 8 bases and J 7 bases, leaving 18 bases between the germline ends. Germline V gene sequence: CDR1 LNHDA, CDR2 SQIVND (reference sequence). The CDR3 reads CASQPGYGRQPQHF. The CDR3 DNA reads as TGTGCCAGTCAGCCGGGCTACGGAAGACAGCCCCAGCATTTT.

The gene calls are TRBV11-2 and TRBJ1-5, with D possibly being TRBD1 (5 bases). Between the trimmed V and J ends, which lost 5 bases and 7 bases, there was a span of 15 bases. The CDR3 has 14 amino acids. Germline V gene sequence: CDR1 SGHAT, CDR2 FQNNGV. CDR3 coding DNA: TGTGCCAGCAGCCCGGGGCCCGCGGCCCAGCCCCAGCATTTT. Its translation: CASSPGPAAQPQHF.